The T cell receptor beta chain under discussion was sequenced for a study of Ad26.COV2.S vaccination and SARS-CoV-2 variants. Whole-study findings and limits: Spike-specific TCR breadth ran higher among vaccine recipients than placebo recipients. Estimates derived from TCR breadth and depth analyses may have underestimated total T cell responses.

The data were produced by immunoSEQ multiplex PCR, yet TCRdb's version contains in-frame clones alone and is incomplete. The sample has just over 350,000 clones; around 90% are singletons. A word on this clone: Its antigen is undetermined.

V was trimmed by 0 bases and J by 8 bases, leaving 16 bases between them. Germline V gene data show CDR1 as MNHEY and CDR2 as SVGAGI. The length of the CDR3 is 15 residues. This TCR came from a human donor who had recovered from COVID-19. This material consisted of peripheral blood, taken after recovery from COVID-19. The rearrangement joins TRBV6-5 to TRBJ1-2, with unresolved D. The DNA of the CDR3 is TGTGCCAGCAGTTACTCTCAAGGGCCAGCACGCGGCTACACCTTC. Amino acid sequence: CASSYSQGPARGYTF.